This T cell receptor beta chain was observed in a study of shared clonotypes between healthy human individuals. Adult Caucasians living in Nashville, Tennessee made up all of the donors. The germline CDR1 and CDR2 sequences are SNHLY and FYNNEI. J gave up 2 bases and V 5 bases, and 4 bases lay outside the gene matches. The CDR3 loop spans 15 amino acids. About this clone: A much larger clone sits a single nucleotide away, making a read error possible.

Sequencing used immunoSEQ multiplex PCR; TCRdb keeps in-frame clones, though not all of them. This sample has about 680,000 clones; around two thirds occur once, and the top ten carry roughly 1.7%. This TCR was recovered from a woman aged 25 to 45 in good health. The V gene is TRBV2, the J gene TRBJ2-7; 12 bases line up with TRBD1. Sequencing used memory CD4+ T cells sorted from blood. Subset: CD45RA-negative fraction. The CDR3 bases are TGTGCCAGCAGTCCCGGGACAGGGGGCACCTACGAGCAGTACTTC. Protein sequence: CASSPGTGGTYEQYF.